This is a list of T cell receptor beta chains from one sample in a study of blood T cell repertoires in COVID-19. Generated by immunoSEQ multiplex PCR, the TCRdb table keeps only in-frame clones and is missing some. In the table there are 95,000 to 130,000 clones, roughly 79% of which are singletons. Sequenced: peripheral blood. The receptors derive from a man aged 65-85 years with active or convalescent COVID-19. Both conserved end residues are part of each CDR3. Each record gives: clone size, D gene, V gene, J gene, CDR3 protein, CDR3 DNA. The D gene is left open where the match is weak. Only some rows state a clone size, as once, few, many or a class for expanded clones.

abundance: few
d_gene: -
v_gene: TRBV2
j_gene: TRBJ1-5
CDR3aa: CASSDRLPGNQPQHF
CDR3nt: TGTGCCAGCAGTGACAGGCTACCTGGCAATCAGCCCCAGCATTTT

abundance: -
d_gene: TRBD2
v_gene: TRBV4-2
j_gene: TRBJ2-1
CDR3aa: CASSQEGLAGDNEQFF
CDR3nt: TGTGCCAGCAGCCAAGAAGGACTAGCGGGGGACAATGAGCAGTTCTTC

abundance: -
d_gene: TRBD1
v_gene: TRBV30
j_gene: TRBJ2-3
CDR3aa: CAWSVQQGSTDTQYF
CDR3nt: TGTGCCTGGAGTGTACAACAGGGGAGCACAGATACGCAGTATTTT

abundance: -
d_gene: -
v_gene: TRBV7-2
j_gene: TRBJ2-3
CDR3aa: CASRPGGGRPDTQYF
CDR3nt: TGTGCCAGCAGACCCGGGGGCGGGAGACCAGATACGCAGTATTTT

abundance: -
d_gene: -
v_gene: TRBV4-3
j_gene: TRBJ1-1
CDR3aa: CASSQSLRGSDTEAFF
CDR3nt: TGCGCCAGCAGCCAATCTCTTAGGGGATCGGACACTGAAGCTTTCTTT

abundance: -
d_gene: -
v_gene: TRBV19
j_gene: TRBJ2-7
CDR3aa: CASSPRRTVSYEQYF
CDR3nt: TGTGCCAGTAGTCCCCGACGGACAGTCTCCTACGAGCAGTACTTC

abundance: once
d_gene: -
v_gene: TRBV19
j_gene: TRBJ2-2
CDR3aa: CASKTNRANTGELFF
CDR3nt: TGTGCCAGTAAGACCAACAGGGCTAACACCGGGGAGCTGTTTTTT

abundance: -
d_gene: -
v_gene: TRBV30
j_gene: TRBJ2-7
CDR3aa: CAWRGVGVHEQYF
CDR3nt: TGTGCCTGGAGAGGAGTCGGGGTCCACGAGCAGTACTTC

abundance: once
d_gene: TRBD1
v_gene: TRBV5-5
j_gene: TRBJ2-7
CDR3aa: CASSFGGTGSREQYF
CDR3nt: TGTGCCAGCAGCTTTGGCGGGACAGGGTCTCGGGAGCAGTACTTC

abundance: -
d_gene: TRBD1
v_gene: TRBV3-1/TRBV3-2
j_gene: TRBJ2-1
CDR3aa: CASSTRDRALDSYNEQFF
CDR3nt: TGTGCCAGCAGCACGCGGGACAGGGCGTTAGATTCCTACAATGAGCAGTTCTTC

abundance: -
d_gene: TRBD1
v_gene: TRBV11-3
j_gene: TRBJ1-6
CDR3aa: CASSLYPPTGNNSPLHF
CDR3nt: TGTGCCAGCAGCTTATATCCCCCGACAGGGAATAATTCACCCCTCCACTTT

abundance: once
d_gene: -
v_gene: TRBV10-3
j_gene: TRBJ2-7
CDR3aa: CASSGSHYEQYF
CDR3nt: TGTGCCAGTAGCGGATCCCACTACGAGCAGTACTTC

abundance: -
d_gene: -
v_gene: TRBV6-5
j_gene: TRBJ1-3
CDR3aa: CASSYDNSGNTIYF
CDR3nt: TGTGCCAGCAGTTACGACAACTCTGGAAACACCATATATTTT

abundance: once
d_gene: TRBD2
v_gene: TRBV5-1
j_gene: TRBJ2-2
CDR3aa: CASTLLAGVTGELFF
CDR3nt: TGCGCCAGCACCCTGCTAGCGGGAGTGACCGGGGAGCTGTTTTTT

abundance: -
d_gene: TRBD1
v_gene: TRBV7-2
j_gene: TRBJ2-4
CDR3aa: CASSQGQVAKNIQYF
CDR3nt: TGTGCCAGCAGTCAGGGACAGGTAGCCAAAAACATTCAGTACTTC

abundance: -
d_gene: TRBD2
v_gene: TRBV7-2
j_gene: TRBJ2-1
CDR3aa: CASSQTSGKPYNEQFF
CDR3nt: TGTGCCAGCAGCCAGACTAGCGGGAAGCCCTACAATGAGCAGTTCTTC

abundance: -
d_gene: TRBD2
v_gene: TRBV19
j_gene: TRBJ2-5
CDR3aa: CATGAGGQETQYF
CDR3nt: TGTGCCACAGGAGCGGGGGGGCAAGAGACCCAGTACTTC

abundance: -
d_gene: TRBD2
v_gene: TRBV5-1
j_gene: TRBJ2-7
CDR3aa: CASMGAGGSYEQYF
CDR3nt: TGCGCCAGCATGGGAGCGGGAGGCTCCTACGAGCAGTACTTC

abundance: -
d_gene: -
v_gene: TRBV5-1
j_gene: TRBJ2-7
CDR3aa: CASSGQNYEQYF
CDR3nt: TGCGCCAGCAGCGGGCAGAACTACGAGCAGTACTTC

abundance: once
d_gene: -
v_gene: TRBV4-3
j_gene: TRBJ1-3
CDR3aa: CASSQATGSSGNTIYF
CDR3nt: TGCGCCAGCAGCCAAGCAACAGGGAGCTCTGGAAACACCATATATTTT

abundance: -
d_gene: TRBD1
v_gene: TRBV7-2
j_gene: TRBJ1-3
CDR3aa: CASSLGQGGRSGNTIYF
CDR3nt: TGTGCCAGCAGCTTAGGTCAGGGGGGACGATCTGGAAACACCATATATTTT

abundance: -
d_gene: -
v_gene: TRBV5-6
j_gene: TRBJ1-2
CDR3aa: CASSLQNYGYTF
CDR3nt: TGTGCCAGCAGCTTGCAAAACTATGGCTACACCTTC

abundance: -
d_gene: TRBD2
v_gene: TRBV7-2
j_gene: TRBJ2-3
CDR3aa: CASSPLLAGATDTQYF
CDR3nt: TGTGCCAGCAGCCCCCTACTAGCGGGGGCCACAGATACGCAGTATTTT

abundance: few
d_gene: TRBD1
v_gene: TRBV5-6
j_gene: TRBJ1-5
CDR3aa: CASSSGQLFGNQPQHF
CDR3nt: TGTGCCAGCAGCTCGGGACAGCTATTTGGGAATCAGCCCCAGCATTTT

abundance: -
d_gene: -
v_gene: TRBV20-1
j_gene: TRBJ2-7
CDR3aa: CSASSTPRDEQYF
CDR3nt: TGCAGTGCTAGTAGTACCCCGAGGGACGAGCAGTACTTC

abundance: few
d_gene: -
v_gene: TRBV6-1
j_gene: TRBJ1-2
CDR3aa: CASSESGSKTYTF
CDR3nt: TGTGCCAGCAGTGAATCAGGTTCTAAGACCTACACCTTC

abundance: -
d_gene: -
v_gene: TRBV4-1
j_gene: TRBJ1-5
CDR3aa: CASSQEHGFNQPQHF
CDR3nt: TGCGCCAGCAGCCAAGAACACGGGTTCAATCAGCCCCAGCATTTT

abundance: -
d_gene: TRBD2
v_gene: TRBV2
j_gene: TRBJ2-7
CDR3aa: CASSGREAGGRYEQYF
CDR3nt: TGTGCCAGCAGCGGTCGCGAAGCGGGGGGCAGATACGAGCAGTACTTC

abundance: -
d_gene: TRBD1
v_gene: TRBV10-2
j_gene: TRBJ1-4
CDR3aa: CASRGQGITNEKLFF
CDR3nt: TGCGCCAGCCGGGGACAGGGGATAACTAATGAAAAACTGTTTTTT

abundance: -
d_gene: -
v_gene: TRBV28
j_gene: TRBJ1-2
CDR3aa: CASSRTPNYGYTF
CDR3nt: TGTGCCAGCAGTCGGACACCTAACTATGGCTACACCTTC

abundance: once
d_gene: -
v_gene: TRBV23-1
j_gene: TRBJ2-5
CDR3aa: CASSQSYGISQETQYF
CDR3nt: TGCGCCAGCAGTCAATCGTACGGGATATCACAAGAGACCCAGTACTTC

abundance: -
d_gene: TRBD2
v_gene: TRBV7-8
j_gene: TRBJ2-7
CDR3aa: CASSLVREAFYEQYF
CDR3nt: TGTGCCAGCAGCTTAGTGCGGGAGGCTTTCTACGAGCAGTACTTC

abundance: -
d_gene: -
v_gene: TRBV4-1
j_gene: TRBJ1-2
CDR3aa: CASSRSGAGTYGYTF
CDR3nt: TGCGCCAGCAGCCGGTCCGGGGCGGGGACCTATGGCTACACCTTC